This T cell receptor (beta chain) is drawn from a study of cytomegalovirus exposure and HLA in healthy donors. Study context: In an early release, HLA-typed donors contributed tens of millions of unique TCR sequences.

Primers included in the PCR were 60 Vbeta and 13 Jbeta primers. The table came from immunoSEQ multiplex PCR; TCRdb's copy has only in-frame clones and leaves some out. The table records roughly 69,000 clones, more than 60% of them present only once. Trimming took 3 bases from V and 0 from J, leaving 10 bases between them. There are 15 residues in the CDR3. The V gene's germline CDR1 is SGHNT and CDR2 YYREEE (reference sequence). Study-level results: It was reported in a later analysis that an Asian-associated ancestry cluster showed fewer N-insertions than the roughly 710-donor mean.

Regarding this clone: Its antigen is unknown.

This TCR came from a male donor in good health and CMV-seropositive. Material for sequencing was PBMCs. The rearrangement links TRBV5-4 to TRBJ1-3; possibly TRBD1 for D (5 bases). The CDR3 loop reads CASSSGLLSGNTIYF. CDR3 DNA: TGTGCCAGCAGCTCGGGACTCCTCTCTGGAAACACCATATATTTT.